Below are 28 T cell receptor beta chains sequenced from a single sample in a study of long-term antiretroviral therapy in people with HIV. The immunoSEQ assay was v3.0, run at survey level. This table comes from immunoSEQ multiplex PCR, and its TCRdb copy is limited to in-frame clones, with some not included. The sample holds roughly 28,000 clones, approximately 95% seen once. Sample: unsorted PBMCs, taken 5.3 years after starting antiretroviral therapy. These receptors were taken from a young man with HIV.

V usage is TRBV29-1 and J usage is TRBJ2-1; D perhaps matches TRBD1 (7 bases). V lost 4 bases, J lost 8 bases, and 15 bases lay in between. Looked up from germline, CDR1 is SQVTM and CDR2 is ANQGSEA. This CDR3 is built from 13 residues. CDR3 bases: TGCAGCGTTGTCGCGGGACAGAACGATGAGCAGTTCTTC. It translates to CSVVAGQNDEQFF.

This rearrangement joins TRBV9 to TRBJ2-3; D is undetermined. The CDR3 covers 12 residues. Trimming left V 0 bases short and J 3 bases short, with 2 bases between. CDR1 and CDR2 (germline): SGDLS, YYNGEE. CDR3 sequence: CASSVVTDTQYF. CDR3 sequence (DNA): TGTGCCAGCAGCGTAGTAACAGATACGCAGTATTTT.

The rearrangement joins TRBV5-4 to TRBJ2-3; D possibly corresponds to TRBD2 (5 bases). CDR3 length equals 15 residues. V was trimmed by 4 bases and J by 0 bases, leaving 12 bases between them. Germline-derived CDR1 and CDR2 are SGHNT and YYREEE (reference sequence). The CDR3 bases are TGTGCCAGCAGCCTACTAGGCTCGAGCACAGATACGCAGTATTTT. It specifies CASSLLGSSTDTQYF.

The chain links TRBV19 to TRBJ1-1; perhaps TRBD1 as D (5 bases). Germline-derived CDR1 and CDR2 are LNHDA and SQIVND (reference sequence). This CDR3 is built from 12 residues. The V end was cut by 5 bases, the J end by 5 bases, with 9 bases between. The CDR3 DNA follows: TGTGCCAGTAGTTGGGGGTGGACTGAAGCTTTCTTT. Translation: CASSWGWTEAFF.

The genes are TRBV11-2 and TRBJ2-7; D may correspond to TRBD1 or TRBD2 (6 bases each). The length of the CDR3 is 14 residues. The V gene lost 1 base and the J gene lost 4 bases, with 11 bases spanning the gap. The V gene's germline CDR1 is SGHAT and CDR2 FQNNGV. CDR3 amino acids: CASSLGQGRYEQYF. DNA of the CDR3: TGTGCCAGCAGCTTAGGGCAGGGGAGGTACGAGCAGTACTTC. Looking up the rest from reference TRBV11-2 and TRBJ2-7 gives the full variable domain: EAGVAQSPRYKIIEKRQSVAFWCNPISGHATLYWYQQILGQGPKLLIQFQNNGVVDDSQLPKDRFSAERLKGVDSTLKIQPAKLEDSAVYLCASSLGQGRYEQYFGPGTRLTVT.

CDR3 coding DNA: TGTGCCAGCAGCTTCAGCAATCAGCCCCAGCATTTT. This sequence encodes CASSFSNQPQHF. The chain is built from TRBV7-2 and TRBJ1-5, with no clear D. Germline CDR1 SGHTA, CDR2 FQGNSA. Deletions cut 3 bases from V and 1 base from J, with 1 base between. The CDR3 totals 12 residues.

The chain employs TRBV5-1 and TRBJ1-2; weak D call: TRBD1 (5 bases). The CDR3 has 14 amino acids. CDR1 is SGHRS, CDR2 YFSETQ, per germline. Trimming pared 4 bases from V and 8 bases from J, leaving 18 bases between. The CDR3 DNA is TGCGCCAGCAGCCGAAACGGGGCCGGTGAAGGCTACACCTTC. Translated: CASSRNGAGEGYTF.

The chain links TRBV27 to TRBJ1-5; D not certain. Trimming shortened V by 5 bases and J by 2 bases, and 10 bases separated the two germline ends. From germline, CDR1 is MNHEY and CDR2 SMNVEV (reference sequence). The CDR3 is 14 amino acids. The CDR3 DNA reads TGTGCCAGCAGTGGCCTTGGAGGCAATCAGCCCCAGCATTTT. This codes for CASSGLGGNQPQHF.

This clone was counted a single time. The chain is built from TRBV5-1 and TRBJ1-5, with D possibly being TRBD1 (5 bases). This CDR3 has 14 amino acids. The V end was cut by 7 bases, the J end by 4 bases, with 15 bases between. Germline V CDR1 and CDR2: SGHRS, YFSETQ. CDR3 bases: TGCGCCAGCTCTGAGGGGAGTGGGAATCAGCCCCAGCATTTT. It yields the protein CASSEGSGNQPQHF. The whole variable domain, remainder taken from reference TRBV5-1 and TRBJ1-5, is KAGVTQTPRYLIKTRGQQVTLSCSPISGHRSVSWYQQTPGQGLQFLFEYFSETQRNKGNFPGRFSGRQFSNSRSEMNVSTLELGDSALYLCASSEGSGNQPQHFGDGTRLSIL.

The rearrangement links TRBV27 to TRBJ2-5, with a possible D match to TRBD1 (5 bases). The CDR3 runs 12 residues. Germline CDR1 and CDR2: MNHEY and SMNVEV (reference sequence). V lost 6 bases and J lost 4, with 9 bases in between. The CDR3 loop reads CASRGVSETQYF. CDR3 DNA sequence: TGTGCCAGCAGAGGGGTATCAGAGACCCAGTACTTC.

In this sample, this clone turned up once. The chain joins TRBV6-1 to TRBJ2-5, with a possible D match to TRBD1 (5 bases). V lost 4 bases and J 3 bases, leaving 12 bases between the germline ends. The CDR3 length is 14 residues. Germline-derived CDR1 and CDR2 are MNHNS and SASEGT. The CDR3 is CASSVYDSKETQYF. The CDR3 DNA follows: TGTGCCAGCAGTGTATATGACAGTAAAGAGACCCAGTACTTC.

V is TRBV25-1 and J is TRBJ1-2; TRBD1 agrees at 8 bases. Germline V gives CDR1 MGHDK, CDR2 SYGVNS. CDR3 length equals 15 residues. V was clipped by 3 bases and J by 6 bases; unmatched bases: 9. CDR3 coding DNA: TGTGCCAGCAGTGACGAGGCTTGGACAGGGAATGGCTACACCTTC. The encoded protein is CASSDEAWTGNGYTF.

This rearrangement joins TRBV9 to TRBJ2-2; the D gene is possibly TRBD1 (5 bases). Trimming took off 5 bases at V and 3 bases at J, with 5 bases between the two ends. The V gene's germline CDR1 is SGDLS and CDR2 YYNGEE. The CDR3 length is 12 residues. As DNA, the CDR3 is TGTGCCAGCAGAGGGGACACCGGGGAGCTGTTTTTT. This sequence encodes CASRGDTGELFF.

The rearrangement uses TRBV27 and TRBJ2-1; D not certain. The CDR3 has 12 amino acids. V was clipped by 3 bases and J by 9 bases, with 9 bases between them. The germline V gene has CDR1 MNHEY and CDR2 SMNVEV (reference sequence). CDR3: CASSLPSIEQFF. The CDR3 DNA reads TGTGCCAGCAGTTTGCCCAGTATTGAGCAGTTCTTC.

This clone has a single count. This chain joins TRBV6-5 and TRBJ2-7, with 12 bases matching TRBD2. After removal of 6 bases from V and 5 bases from J, the junction contained 5 bases not matched to a gene. The CDR3 spans 14 residues. The germline CDR1 and CDR2 sequences are MNHEY and SVGAGI. CDR3 in DNA: TGTGCCAGCAGCCGACTAGCGGGGGACAACGAGCAGTACTTC. This codes for CASSRLAGDNEQYF.

V gene TRBV9 combines with J gene TRBJ2-7; 8 positions match TRBD1. Germline loops: CDR1 SGDLS, CDR2 YYNGEE. Losses at the gene ends were 2 bases for V and 5 bases for J; bases not matched to a gene: 9. The CDR3 runs 15 residues. In DNA form, the CDR3 reads TGTGCCAGCAGCGTGGCAGGGGGCCTTAATCACGAGCAGTACTTC. This codes for CASSVAGGLNHEQYF.

A word on this clone: Other DNA sequences in this sample translate to the same CDR3. The rearrangement uses TRBV19 and TRBJ1-5; D possibly corresponds to TRBD1 (5 bases). V lost 2 bases and J 7 bases, leaving 9 bases between the germline ends. CDR1 LNHDA and CDR2 SQIVND come from the germline V gene (reference sequence). The CDR3 covers 13 residues. In DNA form, the CDR3 reads TGTGCCAGTAGTATACAGGGAGGACAGCCCCAGCATTTT. Encoded protein: CASSIQGGQPQHF.

This clone was seen a single time. The chain couples TRBV5-1 to TRBJ1-3, with no clear D. Per germline, CDR1 SGHRS and CDR2 YFSETQ. The CDR3 is 16 amino acids. Trimming removed 1 base from V and 2 bases from J, with 13 bases in between. The CDR3 sequence is CASSLLGSRAGNTIYF. The DNA of the CDR3 is TGCGCCAGCAGCTTGCTAGGCAGCCGTGCTGGAAACACCATATATTTT.

The chain is built from TRBV28 and TRBJ1-2; 8 positions match TRBD1. Germline assignment: CDR1 MDHEN and CDR2 SYDVKM. The V gene end was trimmed by 2 bases and the J gene end by 8 bases; junction bases not matched to a gene: 4. The CDR3 loop spans 13 amino acids. The CDR3: CASSLGQGGGYTF. CDR3 DNA: TGTGCCAGCAGTTTAGGACAGGGTGGAGGCTACACCTTC.

V is TRBV5-5 and J is TRBJ2-3; D possibly corresponds to TRBD1 (6 bases). The CDR3 contains 14 residues. V was shortened by 4 bases and J by 4 bases, with 13 bases between the two germline ends. Per the germline V gene, CDR1 is SGHKS and CDR2 is YYEKEE (reference sequence). This CDR3 is CASSPGRQADTQYF. The CDR3 nucleotides read TGTGCCAGCAGCCCCGGCCGACAGGCAGATACGCAGTATTTT.

This chain links TRBV9 with TRBJ2-7; D perhaps matches TRBD2 (5 bases). Germline V gene sequence: CDR1 SGDLS, CDR2 YYNGEE. The CDR3 is made up of 16 amino acids. V was clipped by 0 bases and J by 3 bases, with 16 bases between them. CDR3: CASSVEATIGVYEQYF. Written as DNA, the CDR3 is TGTGCCAGCAGCGTAGAAGCGACCATCGGGGTCTACGAGCAGTACTTC.

V gene TRBV7-9 combines with J gene TRBJ1-5, with TRBD1 as a possible D gene (6 bases). The germline V gene has CDR1 SEHNR and CDR2 FQNEAQ (reference sequence). The CDR3 length is 13 residues. The V end lost 1 base, the J end lost 6 bases, and 7 bases lay between the germline ends. CDR3 region: CASSLEGVQPQHF. Here the CDR3 DNA reads TGTGCCAGCAGCTTAGAGGGGGTTCAGCCCCAGCATTTT.

The chain is built from TRBV27 and TRBJ2-7; maybe TRBD1 (6 bases). The V end was cut by 4 bases, the J end by 8 bases, with 12 bases between. This CDR3 contains 12 residues. Germline loops: CDR1 MNHEY, CDR2 SMNVEV (reference sequence). The chain's CDR3 is CASSSMGHQQYF. The CDR3 nucleotides read TGTGCCAGCAGTTCTATGGGACATCAGCAGTACTTC.

The rearrangement joins TRBV4-1 to TRBJ2-2; weak D call: TRBD1 (6 bases). CDR1 is MGHRA, CDR2 YSYEKL, per germline. V lost 1 base, J lost 6 bases, and 9 bases lay in between. The CDR3 totals 14 residues. CDR3 amino acids: CASSQVDSPGELFF. The CDR3 nucleotides are TGCGCCAGCAGCCAAGTGGACAGCCCCGGGGAGCTGTTTTTT.

J is TRBJ1-4 and V is TRBV28, with TRBD1 identical over 7 bases. Germline V gives CDR1 MDHEN, CDR2 SYDVKM. The CDR3 sequence is 15 residues long. Losses at the gene ends were 4 bases for V and 5 bases for J; bases not matched to a gene: 7. The CDR3, as DNA: TGTGCCAGCAGTTGGGGACAGCCGGGGAATGAAAAACTGTTTTTT. Amino acids: CASSWGQPGNEKLFF. The complete variable domain, with remaining parts taken from reference TRBV28 and TRBJ1-4, reads DVKVTQSSRYLVKRTGEKVFLECVQDMDHENMFWYRQDPGLGLRLIYFSYDVKMKEKGDIPEGYSVSREKKERFSLILESASTNQTSMYLCASSWGQPGNEKLFFGSGTQLSVL.

J is TRBJ2-5 and V is TRBV4-1; 9 bases line up with TRBD1. The CDR3 consists of 15 residues. Trimming at V came to 10 bases and at J to 5 bases, leaving 14 bases not matched to a gene. Germline V gene data show CDR1 as MGHRA and CDR2 as YSYEKL. In DNA, the CDR3 is TGCGCCACCTCAATTGGACAGGGGAAAGGGGAGACCCAGTACTTC. It encodes CATSIGQGKGETQYF.

This clone was observed a single time. At one of its ends the junction is not consistent with the germline gene, which may arise from a read error. J is TRBJ2-7 and V is TRBV5-6; D remains unclear. Germline loops: CDR1 SGHDT, CDR2 YYEEEE. This CDR3 contains 13 residues. This CDR3 reads CASSSGRSTSSDF. CDR3 nucleotides: TGTGCCAGCAGCTCCGGACGCTCCACGAGCTCTGACTTC.

J is TRBJ1-2 and V is TRBV6-5, with 8 bases matching TRBD1. V shed 0 bases and J 7 bases; nucleotides not matched to a gene: 7. Germline lookup yields CDR1 MNHEY and CDR2 SVGAGI. This CDR3 contains 15 residues. The CDR3 loop reads CASSYSPTQGGGYTF. The CDR3 nucleotides read TGTGCCAGCAGTTACTCTCCGACACAGGGGGGTGGCTACACCTTC.